These T cell receptor beta chains were read from a single sample in a study of blood T cell repertoires in COVID-19. Produced via immunoSEQ multiplex PCR; TCRdb's table is partial and in-frame only. The sample has 90,000 to 150,000 clones, 79% seen once. The sequencing input was peripheral blood. Source of these receptors: a woman of 80 years or more with acute or convalescent COVID-19. The CDR3 runs from the conserved cysteine through the conserved F or W. The order of the fields is D gene, V gene, J gene, clone size, CDR3 length, CDR3 protein, CDR3 DNA. D genes are given only for firm matches. A clone size is listed for some rows: how often the clone was seen (once, few, many), or a class if it is expanded.

>.|TRBV7-9|TRBJ2-3|.|16
CASTPRGSRGADTQYF
TGTGCCAGCACCCCAAGGGGGAGCCGGGGGGCAGATACGCAGTATTTT
>.|TRBV5-1|TRBJ2-5|.|15
CASIAEVGGSETQYF
TGCGCCAGCATTGCGGAAGTCGGCGGCAGTGAGACCCAGTACTTC
>.|TRBV28|TRBJ2-7|many|12
CASTPRGDEQYF
TGTGCCAGCACCCCGCGGGGAGACGAGCAGTACTTC
>.|TRBV19|TRBJ1-1|few|15
CASSTLSGSNTEAFF
TGTGCCAGTAGTACCCTATCGGGGTCCAACACTGAAGCTTTCTTT
>.|TRBV9|TRBJ1-4|.|15
CASSVTTAPNEKLFF
TGTGCCAGCAGCGTGACGACAGCACCTAATGAAAAACTGTTTTTT
>.|TRBV7-2|TRBJ2-2|.|15
CASSLGAMNTGELFF
TGTGCCAGCAGCTTAGGCGCTATGAACACCGGGGAGCTGTTTTTT
>.|TRBV12-5|TRBJ2-1|.|11
CASAWHNEQFF
TGTGCTAGTGCTTGGCACAATGAGCAGTTCTTC
>.|TRBV3-1/TRBV3-2|TRBJ2-7|.|15
CASSHGRAGTYEQYF
TGTGCCAGCAGCCATGGAAGGGCGGGAACCTACGAGCAGTACTTC
>.|TRBV19|TRBJ2-7|.|14
CASSWSQGQGEQYF
TGTGCCAGTAGTTGGTCGCAGGGGCAAGGCGAGCAGTACTTC
>.|TRBV6-2/TRBV6-3|TRBJ1-1|.|15
CASSLLGQRVTEAFF
TGTGCCAGCAGTCTACTCGGACAGAGGGTCACTGAAGCTTTCTTT
>TRBD1|TRBV5-5|TRBJ1-2|.|15
CASSRQGASSYGYTF
TGTGCCAGCAGCAGGCAGGGGGCGAGTAGCTATGGCTACACCTTC
>TRBD1|TRBV24-1|TRBJ1-2|.|15
CATSDPTGADYGYTF
TGTGCCACCAGTGACCCCACAGGGGCGGACTATGGCTACACCTTC
>TRBD1|TRBV7-3|TRBJ2-3|.|14
CASSRGQGTDTQYF
TGTGCCAGCAGCCGCGGACAGGGCACAGATACGCAGTATTTT
>TRBD1|TRBV12-3/TRBV12-4|TRBJ1-5|.|13
CASSSSETGVQHF
TGTGCCAGCAGTTCTTCCGAGACAGGGGTTCAGCATTTT
>TRBD1|TRBV24-1|TRBJ2-3|.|14
CAVRQDRGTDTQYF
TGTGCCGTCCGGCAGGACAGGGGCACAGATACGCAGTATTTT
>.|TRBV19|TRBJ1-4|.|15
CASSMIQTANEKLFF
TGTGCCAGTAGTATGATACAGACCGCTAATGAAAAACTGTTTTTT
>.|TRBV14|TRBJ1-6|.|13
CASSQEIGLALHF
TGTGCCAGCAGCCAAGAAATCGGGTTGGCCCTCCACTTT
>TRBD2|TRBV4-1|TRBJ2-3|few|17
CASSQGTSGWGSDTQYF
TGCGCCAGCAGCCAAGGGACTAGCGGGTGGGGGTCGGATACGCAGTATTTT
>TRBD2|TRBV24-1|TRBJ2-1|few|16
CATSDLSAGGFNEQFF
TGTGCCACCAGTGACCTCTCAGCGGGAGGTTTTAATGAGCAGTTCTTC
>.|TRBV5-1|TRBJ1-2|once|13
CASSLDSGYGYTF
TGCGCCAGCAGCTTGGACAGTGGCTATGGCTACACCTTC
>.|TRBV12-3/TRBV12-4|TRBJ2-5|.|13
CASSWGDEGTQYF
TGTGCCAGCAGTTGGGGAGATGAGGGGACCCAGTACTTC
>.|TRBV5-6|TRBJ2-7|.|11
CASSSLYEQYF
TGTGCCAGCAGCTCACTATACGAGCAGTACTTC
>.|TRBV30|TRBJ2-7|.|11
CAWRLLDEQYF
TGTGCCTGGAGACTCCTCGACGAGCAGTACTTC
>TRBD1|TRBV18|TRBJ1-5|.|15
CASSPQGDGNQPQHF
TGTGCCAGCTCACCCCAGGGGGACGGCAATCAGCCCCAGCATTTT
>.|TRBV19|TRBJ1-5|once|12
CASSTPTGTQHF
TGTGCCAGTAGTACTCCTACAGGTACCCAGCATTTT
>TRBD1|TRBV6-5|TRBJ1-1|few|13
CASTSDRGTEAFF
TGTGCCAGCACATCGGACAGGGGGACTGAAGCTTTCTTT
>.|TRBV4-3|TRBJ2-2|.|16
CASSQGGRPNTGELFF
TGCGCCAGCAGCCAAGGGGGCAGGCCTAACACCGGGGAGCTGTTTTTT